This note documents a single TCR beta chain sequence. Antigen specificity is unknown. The CDR3 totals 16 residues. Germline V CDR1 and CDR2: LNHDA, SQIVND (reference sequence). The ends were cut back, 3 bases at V and 0 bases at J, with 12 bases in the middle. This record comes from a study of shared clonotypes between healthy human individuals. Study-level background: Contributing individuals were a couple of females and a few males aged 18 to 49. Study observations and caveats: Generally, naive subsets came out with larger estimated richness than memory subsets. Sample collection involved blood only; tissue repertoires are likely different.

When replicate PCRs were run on sorted subsets, they used around 200 ng DNA, approximately 27,000 T cell genomes. Here immunoSEQ multiplex PCR was the method, and the copy in TCRdb shows in-frame clones only, minus some. In the table there are about 640,000 clones, about two thirds of which are singletons. The genes are TRBV19 and TRBJ1-3; maybe TRBD1 (5 bases). The source is a woman aged 30 to 39 in good health. Sequenced input: memory CD4+ T cells sorted from blood. The subset: CD45RA-negative fraction. DNA for the CDR3: TGTGCCAGTAGTATGGGACGGCCAGACTCTGGAAACACCATATATTTT. Translated: CASSMGRPDSGNTIYF.